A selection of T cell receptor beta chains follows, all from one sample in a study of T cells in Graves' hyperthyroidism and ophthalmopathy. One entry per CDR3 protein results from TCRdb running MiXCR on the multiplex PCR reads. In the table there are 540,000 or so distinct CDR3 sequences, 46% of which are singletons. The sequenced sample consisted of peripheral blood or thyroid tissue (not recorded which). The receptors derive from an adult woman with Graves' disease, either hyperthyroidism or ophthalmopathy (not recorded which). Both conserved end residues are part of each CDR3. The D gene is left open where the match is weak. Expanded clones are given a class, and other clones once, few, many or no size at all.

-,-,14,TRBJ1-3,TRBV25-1,TGTGCCAGCTTAAATCAAAACTCTGGAAACACCATATATTTT,CASLNQNSGNTIYF
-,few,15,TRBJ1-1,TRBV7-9,TGTGCCAGCAGCTTAGTGGAAATCCTGAACACTGAAGCTTTCTTT,CASSLVEILNTEAFF
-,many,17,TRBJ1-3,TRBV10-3,TGTGCCATCAGTGAGAGGTTCCGGGGGAACTCTGGAAACACCATATATTTT,CAISERFRGNSGNTIYF
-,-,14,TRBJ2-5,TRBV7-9,TGTGCCAGCAGCTCCCACACCAACCAAGAGACCCAGTACTTC,CASSSHTNQETQYF
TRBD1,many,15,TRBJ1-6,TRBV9,TGTGCCAGCAGCGCCCAATCAGGGGGCAATTCACCCCTCCACTTT,CASSAQSGGNSPLHF
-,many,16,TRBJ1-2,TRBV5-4,TGTGCCAGCACCGATAAGCGGAGCCCTTCGGTGTATGGCTACACCTTC,CASTDKRSPSVYGYTF
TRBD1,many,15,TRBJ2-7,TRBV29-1,TGCAGCGTTGAAGTCGACGACAGGGGGCGCTACGAGCAGTACTTC,CSVEVDDRGRYEQYF
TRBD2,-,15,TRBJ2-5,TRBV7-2,TGTGCCAGCAGCTTAAGGGAGGGCGGCGGGGAGACCCAGTACTTC,CASSLREGGGETQYF
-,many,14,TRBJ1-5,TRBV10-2,TGCGCCAGCAGTGATGGGCGGAATAATCAGCCCCAGCATTTT,CASSDGRNNQPQHF
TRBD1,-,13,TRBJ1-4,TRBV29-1,TGCAGCGCAGCCGGGACAGGGGAGGAAAAACTGTTTTTT,CSAAGTGEEKLFF
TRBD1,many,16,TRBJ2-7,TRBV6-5,TGTGCCAGCAGTTCATCCGGGACAGTCTACTCCTACGAGCAGTACTTC,CASSSSGTVYSYEQYF
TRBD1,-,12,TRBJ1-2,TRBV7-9,TGTGCCAGCAGCTCACGGGGACAGGGCAGCACCTTC,CASSSRGQGSTF
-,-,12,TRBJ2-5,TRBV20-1,TGCAGTGCTAGAGTAGGGGGTCAGCCCCAGTACTTC,CSARVGGQPQYF
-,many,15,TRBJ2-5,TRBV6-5,TGTGCCAGCAGCTACGGGGGAAACAGGGAAGAGACCCAGTACTTC,CASSYGGNREETQYF
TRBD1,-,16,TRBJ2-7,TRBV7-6,TGTGCCAGCAGCACGGGACAGGGGATGACGGCCTACGAGCAGTACTTC,CASSTGQGMTAYEQYF
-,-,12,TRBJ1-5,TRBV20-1,TGCAGTGCTAGGGTCAGAATTCAGCCCCAGCATTTT,CSARVRIQPQHF
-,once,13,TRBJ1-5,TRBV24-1,TGTGCCACCAGTGATGCAGGAGTACAGACCCAGCATTTT,CATSDAGVQTQHF
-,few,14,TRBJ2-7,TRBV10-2,TGCGCCAGCAGTGAGTCGACTCGGGCGGGATCTCAGTACTTC,CASSESTRAGSQYF
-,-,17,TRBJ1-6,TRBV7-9,TGTGCCAGCAGCTTAAGGGCTGTGGGTGGGATTGGGTCACCCCTCCACTTT,CASSLRAVGGIGSPLHF
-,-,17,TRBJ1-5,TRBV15,TGTGCCACCAGCAGAGTTCCGGGTCGGGCTTTTAATCAGCCCCAGCATTTT,CATSRVPGRAFNQPQHF
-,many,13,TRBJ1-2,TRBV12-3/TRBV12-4,TGTGCCAGCAGCCGCCGGCGGGGTGAAGGCTACACCTTC,CASSRRRGEGYTF
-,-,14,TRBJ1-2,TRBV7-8,TGTGCCAGCAGCTTAGACCTGAGCAGGTCTGGCTACACCTTC,CASSLDLSRSGYTF
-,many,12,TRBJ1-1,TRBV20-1,TGCAGTGCTAGACCAGGGGACACTGAAGCTTTCTTT,CSARPGDTEAFF
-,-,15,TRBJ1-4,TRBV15,TGTGCCACCAGCAGCTTGTGGGGGTCCGATGAAAAACTGTTTTTT,CATSSLWGSDEKLFF
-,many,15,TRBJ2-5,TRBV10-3,TGTGCCATCAGTGAGTCTGCAGTGACGGTGGAGACCCAGTACTTC,CAISESAVTVETQYF
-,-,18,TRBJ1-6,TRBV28,TGTGCCAGCAGTCCTGGATTGCTCCAGACCTTCTCCGGGTCACCCCTCCACTTT,CASSPGLLQTFSGSPLHF
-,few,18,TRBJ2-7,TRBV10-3,TGTGCCATCAGTGAGTGGACAGGGGGGACTAGCGCGTCCTACGAGCAGTACTTC,CAISEWTGGTSASYEQYF
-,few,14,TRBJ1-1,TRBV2,TGTGCTAGCAGTCCCGGCAGGGCGATCCGGGGAGCTCTCTTT,CASSPGRAIRGALF
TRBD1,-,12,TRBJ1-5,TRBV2,TGTGCCTCAGGACAGGGCCCTCAGCCCCAGCATTTT,CASGQGPQPQHF
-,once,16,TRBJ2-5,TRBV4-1,TGCGCCAGCAGCCAAGATTCCCTAGCAGCCCAAGAGACCCAGTACTTC,CASSQDSLAAQETQYF
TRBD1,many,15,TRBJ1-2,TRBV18,TGTGCCAGCTCACAAGCCGGGACAGGGGACTATGGCTACACCTTC,CASSQAGTGDYGYTF
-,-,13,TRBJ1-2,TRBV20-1,TGCAGTGCTAGGGAGGGCAGGGACTATGGCTATACCTTC,CSAREGRDYGYTF
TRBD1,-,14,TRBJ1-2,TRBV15,TGTGCCACCAGCAGGGATCGGACAGGCTATGGCTACCCCTTC,CATSRDRTGYGYPF
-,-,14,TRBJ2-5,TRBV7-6,TGTGCCAGCAGCTTAGGGAGGGGTAGGAAGACCCAGTACTTC,CASSLGRGRKTQYF
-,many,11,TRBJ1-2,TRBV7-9,TGTGCCAGCAGTACGGGGGACCGCTACACCTTC,CASSTGDRYTF
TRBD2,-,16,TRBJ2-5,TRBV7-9,TGTGCCAGCAGCCCAAGACCAGCGGGAGGGGTTGAGACCCAGTACTTC,CASSPRPAGGVETQYF
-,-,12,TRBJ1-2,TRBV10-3,TGTGCCATCACCGACAGGCGATATGTAGGCCACTTC,CAITDRRYVGHF
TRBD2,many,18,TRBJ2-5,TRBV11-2,TGTGCCAGCAGCAAATTCTCCGGGACTAGCGGCCGTGAAGAGACCCAGTACTTC,CASSKFSGTSGREETQYF
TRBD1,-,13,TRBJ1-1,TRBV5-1,TGCGCCAGCTACCTAACAGGGGACACTGAAGCTTTCTTT,CASYLTGDTEAFF
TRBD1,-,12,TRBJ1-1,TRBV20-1,TGCAGTGCCGGACAGGAGAACACTGAAGCTTTCTTT,CSAGQENTEAFF
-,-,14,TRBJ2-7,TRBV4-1,TGCGCCAGCAAAAAGATGGGGCTATCCTACGAGCAGTACTTC,CASKKMGLSYEQYF
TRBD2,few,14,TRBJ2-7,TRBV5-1,TGCGCCAGCAGCGGGACTAGCGGGAGGCCGGAGCAGTACTTC,CASSGTSGRPEQYF
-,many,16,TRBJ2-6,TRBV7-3,TGTGCCAGCAGCCGCGCCCCGGGACCTGGGGCCAACGTCCTGACTTTC,CASSRAPGPGANVLTF
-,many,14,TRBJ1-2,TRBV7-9,TGTGCCAGCAGCTTAAGTGCCACAGGCTATGGCTACACCTTC,CASSLSATGYGYTF
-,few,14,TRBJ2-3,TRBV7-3,TGTGCCAGCAGCACCGATACTAGCACAGATACGCAGTATTTT,CASSTDTSTDTQYF
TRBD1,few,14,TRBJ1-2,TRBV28,TGTGCCAGCAGTACGACAGGGGATAACTATGGCTACACCTTC,CASSTTGDNYGYTF
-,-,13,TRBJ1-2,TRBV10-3,TGTGCCATCAGGTGGACTGCAGGCTATCCCTACACCTTC,CAIRWTAGYPYTF